These 23 T cell receptor beta chains were all obtained from the same sample, sequenced in a study of T cells in Graves' hyperthyroidism and ophthalmopathy. What was amplified from RNA transcripts were TCR beta CDR3 regions. TCR CDR3 regions were first amplified by RT-PCR with HTBI primers. TCRdb fed the multiplex PCR reads into MiXCR, producing one record per CDR3 protein. Of 96,000 or so distinct CDR3 sequences detected, over 50% appear once; the ten largest clones hold around 29%. Sample: blood. These receptors all come from a woman aged 40 to 49 with Graves' hyperthyroidism.

This clonotype appeared a few times. This sequence joins TRBV5-5 and TRBJ1-5, with D uncertain. V was clipped by 3 bases and J by 2 bases, with 15 bases between them. The CDR3 is 16 amino acids. The germline CDR1 and CDR2 sequences are SGHKS and YYEKEE (reference sequence). DNA for the CDR3: TGTGCCAGCAGCTCACCTGGAGGGTCCCGCAATCAGCCCCAGCATTTT. This translates into CASSSPGGSRNQPQHF.

Comment on this clonotype: The germline gene is not matched at one end of the junction; a read error may be the cause. The chain uses TRBV2 and TRBJ1-6, with D perhaps matching TRBD1 (5 bases). Germline V CDR1 and CDR2: SNHLY, FYNNEI. The CDR3 has 16 amino acids. CDR3 DNA sequence: TGTGCCGGCAGTGGACTAGCGGGGGGAGCCAAGAAGACCCAGTACTTT. It specifies CAGSGLAGGAKKTQYF.

The CDR3 DNA sequence: TGTGCCAGCAGTGAGGGAGGGGGCGCCCCATACGAGCAGTACTTC. Translation gives CASSEGGGAPYEQYF. The V and J genes are TRBV2 and TRBJ2-7; the D gene could be TRBD1 or TRBD2 (7 bases each). There are 15 residues in the CDR3. The V end lost 3 bases, the J end lost 4 bases, and 16 bases lay between the germline ends. CDR1 and CDR2 (germline): SNHLY, FYNNEI. Using reference TRBV2 and TRBJ2-7 for the parts outside the CDR3, the full variable domain is EPEVTQTPSHQVTQMGQEVILRCVPISNHLYFYWYRQILGQKVEFLVSFYNNEISEKSEIFDDQFSVERPDGSNFTLKIRSTKLEDSAMYFCASSEGGGAPYEQYFGPGTRLTVT.

The V and J genes are TRBV25-1 and TRBJ2-7, with D perhaps given as TRBD1 or TRBD2 (5 bases each). Trimming cost V 5 bases and J 3 bases, with 20 bases left between them. The germline V gene encodes CDR1 MGHDK and CDR2 SYGVNS. The CDR3 extends over 16 amino acids. Here the CDR3 reads CASSPLTWGRGYEQYF. The CDR3 bases are TGTGCCAGCAGTCCCCTCACTTGGGGGAGAGGCTACGAGCAGTACTTC.

The J gene is TRBJ2-3, the V gene TRBV5-1; TRBD1 is a possible D gene (6 bases). Per germline, CDR1 SGHRS and CDR2 YFSETQ. The V end was cut by 7 bases, the J end by 4 bases, with 19 bases between. This CDR3 is built from 15 residues. CDR3 loop: CASALVQGRSDTQYF. CDR3 coding DNA: TGCGCCAGCGCTCTTGTCCAGGGGCGTTCAGATACGCAGTATTTT.

The sample holds many counts of this clonotype. The chain has TRBV10-3 and TRBJ2-7; D tentatively reads TRBD1 or TRBD2 (5 bases each). This CDR3 has 15 amino acids. V was trimmed by 2 bases and J by 1 base, leaving 12 bases between them. CDR1 and CDR2 from the germline V gene are ENHRY and SYGVKD. The CDR3: CAISEGHSGSYEQYF. The DNA of the CDR3 is TGTGCCATCAGTGAGGGACACTCGGGGTCCTACGAGCAGTACTTC.

In this sample, this clonotype turned up many times. The chain is built from TRBV7-3 and TRBJ1-1; D may be TRBD1 (5 bases). Trimming removed 6 bases at V and 3 bases at J, with 11 bases between. There are 13 residues in the CDR3. Germline CDR1 SGHTA, CDR2 FQGTGA. CDR3 in DNA: TGTGCCAGCAGTTTTCGGGGGTACACTGAAGCTTTCTTT. Its protein is CASSFRGYTEAFF. The full variable domain, in which reference TRBV7-3 and TRBJ1-1 provide the parts outside the CDR3, is GAGVSQTPSNKVTEKGKYVELRCDPISGHTALYWYRQSLGQGPEFLIYFQGTGAADDSGLPNDRFFAVRPEGSVSTLKIQRTERGDSAVYLCASSFRGYTEAFFGQGTRLTVV.

This clonotype was seen once. V and J are TRBV15 and TRBJ2-5; D is possibly TRBD2 (8 bases). The V and J ends lost 3 bases and 5 bases respectively, with 28 bases between them. The V gene's germline CDR1 is LNHNV and CDR2 YYDKDF (reference sequence). CDR3 length: 19 amino acids. CDR3: CATSSFGGAGGGTRETQYF. Written as DNA, the CDR3 is TGTGCCACCAGCAGCTTCGGGGGGGCAGGGGGAGGAACGCGTGAGACCCAGTACTTC.

This clonotype was detected a few times. The chain is built from TRBV25-1 and TRBJ1-2; 12 bases agree with TRBD1. The germline gives CDR1 MGHDK, CDR2 SYGVNS. V lost 4 bases to trimming and J lost 5 bases; unmatched junction nucleotides: 11. This CDR3 spans 17 amino acids. CDR3 protein: CASSGQLGTGGAYGYTF. As DNA, the CDR3 is TGTGCCAGCAGTGGGCAACTTGGGACAGGGGGCGCTTATGGCTACACCTTC.

This clonotype was counted at least ten times. The chain employs TRBV15 and TRBJ1-3, with TRBD1 as a possible D gene (5 bases). The CDR3 sequence is 17 residues long. The V and J ends lost 0 bases and 0 bases respectively, with 12 bases between them. Germline V gives CDR1 LNHNV, CDR2 YYDKDF (reference sequence). CDR3 amino acids: CATSRDGGFGSGNTIYF. The CDR3 coding sequence is TGTGCCACCAGCAGAGACGGGGGGTTCGGCTCTGGAAACACCATATATTTT.

The V call is TRBV29-1, the J call TRBJ1-4, with TRBD1 identical over 12 bases. The CDR3 length is 15 residues. Trimming removed 4 bases from V and 2 bases from J; junction bases left unmatched: 2. Germline V lookup: CDR1 SQVTM, CDR2 ANQGSEA. The CDR3 DNA follows: TGCAGCGTTGCCGGGACAGGGGGCACTAATGAAAAACTGTTTTTT. Translation: CSVAGTGGTNEKLFF.

Of note for this clonotype: The junction departs from the called germline gene at one end, perhaps through a read error. This chain uses TRBV9 with TRBJ2-5, with TRBD1 matching 9 bases. The germline gives CDR1 SGDLS, CDR2 YYNGEE. The CDR3 is 10 amino acids. The CDR3 DNA sequence: TGTGCCAGCAGCGTAATGGGACAGGGCTTC. Its protein is CASSVMGQGF.

The chain joins TRBV2 to TRBJ1-2, with D tentatively TRBD1 (5 bases). The CDR3 covers 14 residues. Germline-derived CDR1 and CDR2 are SNHLY and FYNNEI. Between the trimmed V and J ends, which lost 8 bases and 5 bases, there was a span of 18 bases. CDR3 nucleotide sequence: TGTGCCAGCGTTGAGAGGGCAGGGTGGTATGGCTACACCTTC. Its protein product is CASVERAGWYGYTF.

V usage is TRBV25-1 and J usage is TRBJ1-2; the D gene is possibly TRBD1 (6 bases). CDR1 is MGHDK and CDR2 is SYGVNS in the germline V gene. This CDR3 region has 13 residues. Trimming left V 8 bases short and J 2 bases short, with 12 bases between. This chain's CDR3 is CASATGSNYGYTF. The DNA for the CDR3 is TGTGCCAGCGCCACAGGGTCGAACTATGGCTACACCTTC.

The chain is built from TRBV10-3 and TRBJ1-5, with TRBD1 as a possible D gene (5 bases). V was cut by 4 bases and J by 4 bases, with 11 bases left in between. Germline V gene lookup returns CDR1 ENHRY and CDR2 SYGVKD. The CDR3 sequence is 14 residues long. DNA of the CDR3: TGTGCCATCAGTGCCGGGGCAAGGAATCAGCCCCAGCATTTT. It translates to CAISAGARNQPQHF.

The chain joins TRBV20-1 to TRBJ2-2; no definite D call. The CDR3 is 13 amino acids. Germline V gene lookup returns CDR1 DFQATT and CDR2 SNEGSKA (reference sequence). The V gene lost 0 bases and the J gene lost 8 bases, with 10 bases spanning the gap. CDR3 in amino acids: CSARDQTWGELFF. CDR3 bases: TGCAGTGCTAGAGATCAGACCTGGGGGGAGCTGTTTTTT.

V gene TRBV6-6 combines with J gene TRBJ2-7; 12 bases are a match to TRBD1. V trimming: 5 bases; J trimming: 4 bases; junction bases outside the gene matches: 9. Germline-derived CDR1 and CDR2 are MNHNY and SVGAGI (reference sequence). The CDR3 loop spans 16 amino acids. This CDR3 is CASSTTGTGGVYEQYF. In nucleotides, the CDR3 is TGTGCCAGCAGTACAACCGGGACAGGGGGCGTATACGAGCAGTACTTC.

This clonotype was detected many times. The chain joins TRBV6-5 to TRBJ2-7, with D possibly being TRBD2 (5 bases). The V and J ends lost 0 bases and 6 bases respectively, with 9 bases between them. The CDR3 is 13 residues long. The germline gives CDR1 MNHEY, CDR2 SVGAGI. The CDR3 is CASSYSAATEQYF. Written as DNA, the CDR3 is TGTGCCAGCAGTTACTCAGCGGCAACCGAGCAGTACTTC.

This clonotype was seen only once. The V call is TRBV29-1, the J call TRBJ1-5; TRBD1 matches at 9 bases. V lost 4 bases to trimming and J lost 9 bases; unmatched junction nucleotides: 7. Germline V gives CDR1 SQVTM, CDR2 ANQGSEA. The CDR3 loop spans 13 amino acids. CDR3 bases: TGCAGCGTTGCGTGGACAGGGGAGCCGCCCCAGCATTTT. It is translated as CSVAWTGEPPQHF.

V gene TRBV15 combines with J gene TRBJ1-1; no firm D call. Trimming pared 3 bases from V and 1 base from J, leaving 12 bases between. The germline V gene encodes CDR1 LNHNV and CDR2 YYDKDF (reference sequence). The CDR3 has 15 residues. The CDR3 is CATSSLGGRNTEAFF. CDR3 coding DNA: TGTGCCACCAGCAGCTTAGGCGGACGGAACACTGAAGCTTTCTTT.

A note on this clonotype: It is likely a read error, because the conserved phenylalanine at the end of the CDR3 is missing. V and J are TRBV7-3 and TRBJ2-2, with 8 bases aligning to TRBD2. The CDR3 has 18 residues. V shed 5 bases and J 5 bases; nucleotides not matched to a gene: 16. In germline, CDR1 is SGHTA, CDR2 FQGTGA. CDR3 nucleotide sequence: TGTGCCAGCAGCCAACAACGGGGGGGGCGTCGTTGGACCGGGGAGCTGTTTTAT. Translated, it gives CASSQQRGGRRWTGELFY.

The chain uses TRBV29-1 and TRBJ2-2; D may match TRBD1 or TRBD2 (5 bases each). The germline V gene encodes CDR1 SQVTM and CDR2 ANQGSEA. The CDR3 consists of 12 residues. V gave up 7 bases and J gave up 5 bases, with 11 bases separating them. CDR3 DNA sequence: TGCAGCGCCACTAGGGGAACCGGGGAGCTGTTTTTT. This sequence encodes CSATRGTGELFF.

The V gene is TRBV29-1, the J gene TRBJ2-6; possibly TRBD2 for D (5 bases). CDR1 is SQVTM and CDR2 is ANQGSEA in the germline V gene. CDR3 length: 15 amino acids. Trimming took 1 base from V and 4 from J, leaving 11 bases between them. CDR3: CSVEGGGAGANVLTF. The CDR3 DNA reads TGCAGCGTTGAAGGCGGAGGAGCGGGGGCCAACGTCCTGACTTTC.